Described below is a single T cell receptor beta chain sequence and its context. Its target antigen remains unknown. Nothing much larger sits one base from this clone, and base qualities are not available. Based on the germline V gene (reference sequence), the CDR1 and CDR2 sequences are LNHDA and SQIVND. The CDR3 sequence holds 15 residues, the cysteine and phenylalanine included. The read is trimmed to its CDR3 DNA, 45 bases read in frame from base 1. For this chain, trimming is 4 bases at the V end and 4 bases at the J end, and the number of junction bases without a gene match is 8. The immunoSEQ Assay, a bias-controlled multiplex PCR, was used to amplify TCRbeta CDR3 regions from genomic DNA. The study's own analysis went as follows. Nucleated cell counts per sample were estimated from amplification of reference gene primers within the assay. To quantify the absolute abundance of each unique TCRbeta CDR3 rearrangement, sequence reads were collapsed and filtered. For each sample, productive Simpson clonality was calculated as the square root of Simpson's diversity index across productive rearrangements. Here the immuneACCESS table is served through TCRdb, limited to in-frame sequences with V and J called. Missing clones are a known gap in these copies; in checked studies unresolved V genes cover under half, and the rest lacks a known reason. V and J calls plus clone size are reproduced from that table; the DNA served to infer D and trimming. For this sample the table gives 150,000 to 200,000 clones, of which about 91% were detected only once. The ten largest account for approximately 4.1% of the sample.

Another Seattle source contributed samples from volunteer blood donors who had recovered from COVID-19. Whole blood was collected in K2EDTA tubes by collaborating institutions according to the institutions' own protocols. Collaborator samples were shipped for TCRbeta analysis as frozen whole blood, isolated PBMCs, or DNA extracted from either sample type. The data were obtained in a study of blood T cell repertoires in COVID-19 (dated by TCRdb to 2019 to 2021). General notes on the study: Collaborator samples came from the United States, Italy and Spain and covered acute and convalescent phases of COVID-19. The samples were drawn from two sources: the first 160 participants of the ongoing ImmuneRACE study, and about 1,300 subjects contributed by 6 global collaborators. Where available, HLA class I and class II types were taken from metadata supplied by the sample provider and were not determined by assay-based typing. The material from the prospective study consisted of cDNA or gDNA derived from T cells, B-cell-depleted T cells, or PBMCs. Deeply sampled blood TCRbeta repertoires from subjects exposed to, actively infected with, or recovered from COVID-19 were included in the dataset. Sample metadata almost always included a de-identified subject ID, COVID-19 status, age in years and sex. The repertoires were made available in a free public database intended to serve as a resource for research on the immune response to SARS-CoV-2. The study at large found these results: Clinical and demographic metadata were provided uncurated, with the amount varying by source and participant.

Sequencing was done on a sample of peripheral blood. Rearrangement joined TRBV19 to TRBJ2-7, and 9 bases in between align with TRBD1. This sequence originates from an older woman who had recovered from COVID-19. CDR3 region: CASSTSGTGQYEQYF. Read as DNA, the sequence is TGTGCCAGTAGTACCAGCGGGACAGGGCAGTACGAGCAGTACTTC.